The 13 T cell receptor beta chains below were found in one sample sequenced in a study of vaccination and CD4 T cells after COVID-19. The treatment: roughly 11-day PBMC culture with coronavirus spike peptide pools or control peptides (ViraFEST assay). No cognate antigen is known for these TCRs. Oncomine TCR Beta short-read sequencing was applied to DNA from cultured CD4+ T cells. TCRdb re-called the PCR reads with MiXCR, one entry per CDR3 protein. The data contain about 20,000 distinct CDR3 sequences, around 52% of them singletons. Sequences were obtained from CD4+ T cells from blood, cultured in vitro. Every receptor here comes from a human donor who had recovered from COVID-19.

The gene calls are TRBV28 and TRBJ2-7; D remains ambiguous. The germline gives CDR1 MDHEN, CDR2 SYDVKM. Trimming took off 3 bases at V and 5 bases at J, with 8 bases between the two ends. This CDR3 contains 12 residues. CDR3 nucleotides: TGTGCCAGCAGTTTTCTTTCGAACGAGCAGTACTTC. The encoded protein is CASSFLSNEQYF.

The chain links TRBV12-3 or TRBV12-4 to TRBJ2-3; weak D call: TRBD2 (6 bases). V was shortened by 5 bases and J by 3 bases, with 18 bases between the two germline ends. CDR3 length: 16 amino acids. CDR3 coding DNA: TGTGCCAGCAGTCCGGGACTGTTTTTGGAAACAGATACGCAGTATTTT. It yields the protein CASSPGLFLETDTQYF.

This clonotype has a handful of counts. The V gene is TRBV27, the J gene TRBJ2-3; the D gene is possibly TRBD2 (5 bases). CDR1 is MNHEY and CDR2 is SMNVEV in the germline V gene (reference sequence). The CDR3 has 19 amino acids. V lost 4 bases and J 3 bases, leaving 26 bases between the germline ends. This CDR3 is CASSSPPEWGARRTDTQYF. CDR3 DNA: TGTGCCAGCAGTTCCCCACCGGAGTGGGGAGCGAGAAGGACAGATACGCAGTATTTT.

This sequence joins TRBV10-3 and TRBJ2-5, with 7 bases aligning to TRBD1. CDR1 and CDR2 (germline): ENHRY, SYGVKD. The CDR3 totals 15 residues. Trimming cost V 2 bases and J 2 bases; bases outside gene matches: 5. The CDR3 coding sequence is TGTGCCATCAGTGAGCGGGGACAGACGCAAGAGACCCAGTACTTC. Its protein is CAISERGQTQETQYF.

The chain couples TRBV20-1 to TRBJ2-3; D might be TRBD1 or TRBD2, each matching 6 bases. V was cut by 5 bases and J by 1 base, with 16 bases left in between. The CDR3 is 15 residues long. Germline CDR1 DFQATT, CDR2 SNEGSKA (reference sequence). The CDR3 sequence: CSARQGGSGTDTQYF. CDR3 DNA: TGCAGTGCTCGGCAAGGGGGGTCGGGCACAGATACGCAGTATTTT.

This chain connects TRBV10-3 to TRBJ1-2; 12 bases are shared with TRBD1. The CDR3 runs 15 residues. Germline V CDR1 and CDR2: ENHRY, SYGVKD. Trimming at V came to 4 bases and at J to 7 bases, leaving 7 bases not matched to a gene. The CDR3 spells CAISAPGQGAFGYTF. For the CDR3, the DNA is TGTGCCATCAGTGCACCGGGACAGGGGGCGTTTGGCTACACCTTC.

The V call is TRBV12-3 or TRBV12-4, the J call TRBJ1-1; the D gene is possibly TRBD1 (6 bases). The CDR3 contains 13 residues. V gave up 8 bases and J gave up 1 base, with 11 bases separating them. DNA for the CDR3: TGTGCCAGCGATGGCAGGGGGAACACTGAAGCTTTCTTT. Translation: CASDGRGNTEAFF.

J is TRBJ2-7 and V is TRBV11-3, with a possible D match to TRBD1 (7 bases). V was trimmed by 5 bases and J by 2 bases, leaving 16 bases between them. The CDR3 is 15 residues long. Germline CDR1 SGHNT, CDR2 YENEEA. DNA for the CDR3: TGTGCCAGCAGCCCCCAGGGGGGACTTACCTACGAGCAGTACTTC. Translated, it gives CASSPQGGLTYEQYF.

The rearrangement links TRBV4-3 to TRBJ1-1; tentatively, D is TRBD1 (5 bases). The CDR3 is 15 residues long. Germline V gene lookup returns CDR1 LGHNA and CDR2 YSLEER. Trimming shortened V by 1 base and J by 0 bases, and 9 bases separated the two germline ends. This chain's CDR3 is CASSQGLQVNTEAFF. CDR3 sequence (DNA): TGCGCCAGCAGCCAAGGCTTACAGGTGAACACTGAAGCTTTCTTT.

Here the CDR3 reads CASRAGQGREGYEQYF. In DNA, the CDR3 is TGCGCCAGCAGGGCGGGACAGGGGAGAGAAGGCTACGAGCAGTACTTC. The chain uses TRBV10-2 and TRBJ2-7; 10 positions match TRBD1. Germline loops: CDR1 WSHSY, CDR2 SAAADI. J lost 3 bases, V lost 6 bases, and 11 bases had no gene match. The CDR3 extends over 16 amino acids.

The chain joins TRBV9 to TRBJ2-5; tentative D call: TRBD2 (6 bases). From germline, CDR1 is SGDLS and CDR2 YYNGEE. Trimming cost V 0 bases and J 5 bases, with 17 bases left between them. This CDR3 has 16 amino acids. As DNA, the CDR3 is TGTGCCAGCAGCGTAGACCGGCAGGGCCGGGGGGAGACCCAGTACTTC. This translates into CASSVDRQGRGETQYF. The complete variable domain, with remaining parts taken from reference TRBV9 and TRBJ2-5, reads DSGVTQTPKHLITATGQRVTLRCSPRSGDLSVYWYQQSLDQGLQFLIQYYNGEERAKGNILERFSAQQFPDLHSELNLSSLELGDSALYFCASSVDRQGRGETQYFGPGTRLLVL.

The genes are TRBV28 and TRBJ1-4, with 8 bases fitting TRBD1. V shed 5 bases and J 7 bases; nucleotides not matched to a gene: 9. The CDR3 runs to 15 residues. Germline values: CDR1 MDHEN, CDR2 SYDVKM. The CDR3 bases are TGTGCCAGCAGTACTCAGACAGGGGAAGGTGAAAAACTGTTTTTT. It codes for CASSTQTGEGEKLFF. Full variable domain (remainder filled in from reference TRBV28 and TRBJ1-4): DVKVTQSSRYLVKRTGEKVFLECVQDMDHENMFWYRQDPGLGLRLIYFSYDVKMKEKGDIPEGYSVSREKKERFSLILESASTNQTSMYLCASSTQTGEGEKLFFGSGTQLSVL.

In DNA, the CDR3 is TGTGCCAGCTCGAATGGACTAGCGGGAAATACAGATACGCAGTATTTT. It encodes CASSNGLAGNTDTQYF. The chain joins TRBV18 to TRBJ2-3; 12 bases are shared with TRBD2. This CDR3 has 16 residues. The V segment lost 6 bases and the J segment 3 bases; nucleotides outside the gene matches: 7. CDR1 and CDR2 (germline): KGHSH, LQKENI.